This is a list of T cell receptor beta chains from one sample in a study of blood T cell repertoires in COVID-19. The method was immunoSEQ multiplex PCR; TCRdb's version includes in-frame clones alone and lacks a portion of them. The repertoire has some 110,000 clones, about four fifths of them found once; the top ten carry roughly 17%. Sequenced: peripheral blood. These receptors were taken from a man in his fifties or sixties with active or convalescent COVID-19. Each CDR3 is given with its conserved first and last residue. The D gene is left open where the match is weak. Clone size is stated in some rows and not others, as once, few, many or a class when expanded.

J | length | size | D | V | CDR3 | DNA
TRBJ2-1 | 16 | few | TRBD2 | TRBV2 | CASSEAQSGLNNEQFF | TGTGCCAGCAGTGAAGCGCAGTCGGGACTAAACAATGAGCAGTTCTTC
TRBJ1-3 | 16 | NA | NA | TRBV6-5 | CASSYGGLNSGNTIYF | TGTGCCAGCAGTTACGGTGGACTGAACTCTGGAAACACCATATATTTT
TRBJ1-1 | 14 | NA | NA | TRBV9 | CASSPEVRNTEAFF | TGTGCCAGCAGCCCGGAGGTTAGGAACACTGAAGCTTTCTTT
TRBJ2-5 | 13 | NA | NA | TRBV3-1/TRBV3-2 | CASGSGVRETQYF | TGTGCCAGCGGCTCGGGGGTGAGAGAGACCCAGTACTTC
TRBJ2-4 | 13 | NA | NA | TRBV7-8 | CASSSEAGNIQYF | TGTGCCAGCAGCTCCGAGGCGGGAAACATTCAGTACTTC
TRBJ2-7 | 17 | NA | TRBD1 | TRBV18 | CASSPKVTGGAHNEQYF | TGTGCCAGCTCACCTAAGGTAACAGGGGGCGCACACAACGAGCAGTACTTC
TRBJ2-7 | 11 | NA | NA | TRBV18 | CASSPEYEQYF | TGTGCCAGCTCACCCGAGTACGAGCAGTACTTC
TRBJ2-7 | 14 | NA | TRBD1 | TRBV27 | CASSLTGYGQGFHF | TGTGCCAGCAGTCTGACGGGATATGGACAGGGATTTCACTTC
TRBJ1-5 | 15 | NA | NA | TRBV15 | CATSRVRGELLPQHF | TGTGCCACCAGCAGAGTGCGGGGGGAGTTGTTGCCCCAGCATTTT
TRBJ2-2 | 17 | NA | TRBD1 | TRBV10-3 | CAISYGQGRKNTGELFF | TGTGCCATCAGCTATGGACAGGGCAGAAAGAACACCGGGGAGCTGTTTTTT
TRBJ1-5 | 14 | NA | NA | TRBV27 | CASRVGGSNQPQHF | TGTGCCAGCAGGGTGGGGGGGAGCAATCAGCCCCAGCATTTT
TRBJ2-7 | 14 | many | NA | TRBV19 | CASSFTSGKNEQYF | TGTGCCAGTAGTTTCACATCAGGGAAGAACGAGCAGTACTTC
TRBJ1-1 | 15 | NA | NA | TRBV7-2 | CASSLRGPMNTEAFF | TGTGCCAGCAGCTTAAGGGGCCCCATGAACACTGAAGCTTTCTTT
TRBJ2-7 | 16 | few | TRBD2 | TRBV5-1 | CASSQWTSGIPYEQYF | TGCGCCAGCAGCCAATGGACTAGCGGGATACCCTACGAGCAGTACTTC
TRBJ2-7 | 15 | NA | NA | TRBV9 | CASSPSQEPANEQYF | TGTGCCAGCAGCCCTAGCCAAGAGCCGGCAAACGAGCAGTACTTC
TRBJ2-7 | 14 | NA | TRBD2 | TRBV19 | CASSFGTSGYEQYF | TGTGCCAGTAGTTTCGGGACTAGCGGCTACGAGCAGTACTTC
TRBJ2-3 | 11 | NA | NA | TRBV27 | CATTTGDTQYF | TGTGCCACCACGACTGGGGATACGCAGTATTTT
TRBJ2-1 | 13 | NA | NA | TRBV12-3/TRBV12-4 | CASSDLQGGEQFF | TGTGCCAGCAGTGATCTCCAGGGAGGTGAGCAGTTCTTC
TRBJ1-2 | 15 | few | TRBD1 | TRBV4-2 | CASSQDQGAVGGYTF | TGTGCCAGCAGCCAAGACCAGGGGGCCGTCGGTGGCTACACCTTC
TRBJ1-1 | 15 | NA | NA | TRBV6-5 | CASSRSHRRNTEAFF | TGTGCCAGCAGCCGGAGTCATCGGCGGAACACTGAAGCTTTCTTT
TRBJ2-7 | 14 | NA | TRBD1 | TRBV20-1 | CSAIEGGSSQQQYF | TGCAGTGCTATTGAAGGGGGCTCATCTCAGCAGCAGTACTTC
TRBJ1-3 | 15 | NA | NA | TRBV28 | CASRRQGLSGNTIYF | TGTGCCAGCAGGCGTCAGGGTCTCTCTGGAAACACCATATATTTT
TRBJ2-5 | 15 | NA | TRBD1 | TRBV7-3 | CASSSHGTGGETQYF | TGTGCCAGCAGCTCCCATGGGACAGGGGGAGAGACCCAGTACTTC
TRBJ1-6 | 17 | NA | TRBD1 | TRBV4-3 | CASSQDGGTGRSSPLHF | TGCGCCAGCAGCCAAGATGGTGGGACAGGGAGGAGTTCACCCCTCCACTTT
TRBJ2-3 | 13 | few | TRBD2 | TRBV29-1 | CSALAGGPSHQYF | TGCAGCGCGCTAGCGGGAGGACCCTCTCACCAGTATTTT
TRBJ2-5 | 15 | NA | NA | TRBV19 | CASSIGGTGKETQYF | TGTGCCAGTAGTATAGGAGGTACAGGGAAAGAGACCCAGTACTTC
TRBJ2-7 | 14 | NA | TRBD2 | TRBV2 | CASRDGLAGYEQYF | TGTGCCAGCAGGGACGGACTAGCGGGCTACGAGCAGTACTTC
TRBJ2-7 | 14 | NA | TRBD1 | TRBV29-1 | CSVGRTGVKYEQYF | TGCAGCGTTGGGCGGACAGGGGTGAAGTACGAGCAGTACTTC
TRBJ2-6 | 16 | NA | NA | TRBV18 | CASSLDRISGANVLTF | TGTGCCAGCTCACTAGACAGGATCTCTGGGGCCAACGTCCTGACTTTC
TRBJ2-1 | 12 | NA | NA | TRBV6-1 | CASSTQGHEQFF | TGTGCCAGCAGTACCCAGGGTCATGAGCAGTTCTTC
TRBJ2-7 | 15 | NA | NA | TRBV7-6 | CASSLAAGPTYEQYF | TGTGCCAGCAGCTTAGCGGCGGGACCCACCTACGAGCAGTACTTC
TRBJ1-2 | 14 | NA | NA | TRBV6-2/TRBV6-3 | CASSHGTHNYGYTF | TGTGCCAGCAGTCACGGGACACACAACTATGGCTACACCTTC
TRBJ2-1 | 13 | few | NA | TRBV27 | CASSLQAYNEQFF | TGTGCCAGCAGTCTTCAGGCCTACAATGAGCAGTTCTTC
TRBJ2-2 | 14 | NA | NA | TRBV4-3 | CASSQERGNGELFF | TGCGCCAGCAGCCAAGAAAGGGGGAACGGGGAGCTGTTTTTT
TRBJ1-5 | 14 | NA | NA | TRBV28 | CASGYRTANQPQHF | TGTGCCAGCGGATACCGGACAGCTAATCAGCCCCAGCATTTT
TRBJ2-7 | 13 | few | NA | TRBV19 | CASSMALNYEQYF | TGTGCCAGTAGTATGGCTCTGAACTACGAGCAGTACTTC
TRBJ2-3 | 14 | NA | TRBD2 | TRBV29-1 | CSLTTGGSRDTQYF | TGCAGCCTGACAACCGGGGGGAGTAGAGATACGCAGTATTTT
TRBJ2-3 | 15 | NA | TRBD2 | TRBV13 | CASKQTSGPTDTQYF | TGTGCCAGCAAACAGACTAGCGGGCCCACAGATACGCAGTATTTT